This TCR beta chain was sequenced for a study of T cell responses to AZD1222 COVID-19 vaccine. This CDR3 spans 21 amino acids. This clone appeared once. Its matching antigen is unknown. Recipients boosted at about 4 weeks or about 12 weeks are pooled. Measured with immunoSEQ multiplex PCR; TCRdb has only the in-frame clones, and not every one. The repertoire holds fewer than 130,000 clones, with 85% to 95% as singletons. Study-wide points: Reportedly, close to half of spike-specific TCRs are directed against unmutated variant regions. The study sampled repertoires only after the peak T cell response. Spike was spanned by vaccine-associated CD4 TCRs, which were dominant at 160-218 and 743-854.

J is TRBJ1-2 and V is TRBV21-1; the D call of TRBD1 is as the table states it, not checked on the DNA. TRBV21-1 constitutes a pseudogene. Here the sequenced sample was peripheral blood, taken 28 days after the second AZD1222 dose. The source of this sequence is an adult who received the AZD1222 COVID-19 vaccine. CDR3 nucleotide sequence: TGTGCCAGCAGCACCCGTCGCCCGCACAGACCCCCACAGAGACCTAACTATGGCTACACCTTC. Protein: CASSTRRPHRPPQRPNYGYTF.